Following are 18 T cell receptor beta chains from one sample sequenced in a study of T cell repertoires in cytomegalovirus infection. TCRdb used MiXCR to reprocess the reads, holding one entry per CDR3 protein. The sample includes about 130,000 distinct CDR3 sequences, roughly 8.2% of them seen just once. Sequencing was performed on PBMCs. These receptors were collected from a human donor in good health (CMV status not recorded). Some clones in this sample may be carry-over from other donors' samples.

On this clonotype itself: A much larger clone sits a single nucleotide away, making a read error possible. This CDR3 is missing its conserved last phenylalanine or tryptophan, likely due to a read error. The rearrangement joins TRBV5-1 to TRBJ1-5; D ambiguous. The germline gives CDR1 SGHRS, CDR2 YFSETQ. The CDR3 is 13 amino acids. V was shortened by 0 bases and J by 4 bases, with 5 bases between the two germline ends. CDR3 residues: CASSLEVNQPQHL. The CDR3, as DNA: TGCGCCAGCAGCTTGGAAGTAAATCAGCCCCAGCATCTT.

This clonotype was observed a few times. The CDR3 is CATSRDPGSGANVLTF. DNA for the CDR3: TGTGCCACCAGCAGAGATCCGGGTTCTGGGGCCAACGTCCTGACTTTC. This sequence joins TRBV15 and TRBJ2-6; D is uncertain. The germline gives CDR1 LNHNV, CDR2 YYDKDF (reference sequence). V was cut by 0 bases and J by 1 base, with 7 bases left in between. The CDR3 totals 16 residues.

This clonotype has a count of ten or more. The chain carries TRBV12-3 or TRBV12-4 and TRBJ1-5, with D uncertain. Trimming left V 1 base short and J 3 bases short, with 7 bases between. The CDR3 consists of 14 residues. CDR3 DNA sequence: TGTGCCAGCAGTTTAGGCAGCTACAATCAGCCCCAGCATTTT. Its protein product is CASSLGSYNQPQHF.

This clonotype was detected many times. The chain has TRBV7-2 and TRBJ2-1, with 12 bases that match TRBD2. The germline V gene encodes CDR1 SGHTA and CDR2 FQGNSA. The CDR3 totals 16 residues. Trimming at V came to 5 bases and at J to 6 bases, leaving 8 bases not matched to a gene. CDR3 coding DNA: TGTGCCAGCAGCCCACGCTCTAGCGGGGGGGCCAATGAGCAGTTCTTC. It yields the protein CASSPRSSGGANEQFF.

The rearrangement links TRBV2 to TRBJ2-3; D perhaps matches TRBD2 (5 bases). Germline V gene sequence: CDR1 SNHLY, CDR2 FYNNEI. The CDR3 consists of 13 residues. V shed 11 bases and J shed 6 bases, with 18 bases lying between them. CDR3 sequence reads: CALTAGPGDTQYF. The CDR3 DNA follows: TGTGCCCTGACGGCGGGTCCGGGTGATACGCAGTATTTT.

This clonotype was found many times. This chain uses TRBV12-3 or TRBV12-4 with TRBJ2-1; weak D call: TRBD1 (6 bases). The CDR3 spans 14 residues. Deletions cut 6 bases from V and 4 bases from J, with 13 bases between. The CDR3 spells CASSTDRFYNEQFF. Written as DNA, the CDR3 is TGTGCCAGCAGCACGGACAGATTTTACAATGAGCAGTTCTTC.

This clonotype was seen many times. The gene calls are TRBV28 and TRBJ1-4; D possibly corresponds to TRBD1 (6 bases). V was clipped by 7 bases and J by 3 bases, with 18 bases between them. CDR1 and CDR2 (germline): MDHEN, SYDVKM. The CDR3 is made up of 16 amino acids. CDR3 loop: CASNSGGKMANEKLFF. The CDR3 DNA reads as TGTGCCAGCAATTCCGGGGGCAAGATGGCTAATGAAAAACTGTTTTTT.

At least ten counts were recorded for this clonotype. The V gene is TRBV13, the J gene TRBJ1-4, with D unclear. The germline gives CDR1 PRHDT, CDR2 FYEKMQ (reference sequence). The germline V and J ends were trimmed by 1 base and 8 bases, with 8 bases remaining between them. The CDR3 has 13 amino acids. The CDR3 DNA is TGTGCCAGCAGCTTAGCCGGCGTAGAAAAACTGTTTTTT. Its protein is CASSLAGVEKLFF.

This chain connects TRBV28 to TRBJ2-7; 7 positions match TRBD1. The germline CDR1 and CDR2 sequences are MDHEN and SYDVKM. This CDR3 has 12 amino acids. V trimming: 6 bases; J trimming: 4 bases; junction bases outside the gene matches: 3. As DNA, the CDR3 is TGTGCCAGCAGCATACAGGGGTACGAGCAGTACTTC. It codes for CASSIQGYEQYF.

This clonotype has at least ten counts. The rearrangement uses TRBV2 and TRBJ1-4, with D possibly matching TRBD1 (5 bases). Germline V gene sequence: CDR1 SNHLY, CDR2 FYNNEI. This CDR3 spans 14 amino acids. V shed 1 base and J shed 3 bases, with 6 bases lying between them. CDR3 loop: CASSEGGANEKLFF. The CDR3 nucleotides read TGTGCCAGCAGTGAAGGAGGGGCTAATGAAAAACTGTTTTTT.

This clonotype was recorded many times. The chain carries TRBV5-4 and TRBJ1-6; TRBD1 matches 9 bases. Trimming cost V 5 bases and J 1 base; bases outside gene matches: 7. The CDR3 covers 17 residues. Per germline, CDR1 SGHNT and CDR2 YYREEE (reference sequence). CDR3 bases: TGTGCCAGCAGACCCGGACAGGGGACGTCCTATAATTCACCCCTCCACTTT. Amino acids: CASRPGQGTSYNSPLHF.

This clonotype was observed many times. The genes are TRBV7-9 and TRBJ1-2, with 7 bases matching TRBD1. The V and J ends lost 6 bases and 6 bases, in that order; junction bases with no gene match: 4. The CDR3 is 12 residues long. Germline V gene data show CDR1 as SEHNR and CDR2 as FQNEAQ (reference sequence). In DNA form, the CDR3 reads TGTGCCAGCAGTCGGGGGACAGATGGCTACACCTTC. Translation: CASSRGTDGYTF.

The chain recombines TRBV6-6 with TRBJ2-2; TRBD2 aligns across 10 bases. J was trimmed by 4 bases and V by 4 bases; bases with no gene match: 6. From germline, CDR1 is MNHNY and CDR2 SVGAGI (reference sequence). This CDR3 region has 16 residues. As DNA, the CDR3 is TGTGCCAGCAGTTCCTTAGCGGGGGGCGTCACCGGGGAGCTGTTTTTT. Its protein product is CASSSLAGGVTGELFF.

The CDR3 protein is CASSATGGAYEQYF. CDR3 nucleotides: TGTGCCAGCAGCGCGACCGGGGGGGCCTACGAGCAGTACTTC. V usage is TRBV7-2 and J usage is TRBJ2-7, with 8 bases matching TRBD2. V shed 5 bases and J 2 bases; nucleotides not matched to a gene: 5. The CDR3 spans 14 residues. From germline, CDR1 is SGHTA and CDR2 FQGNSA.

The table lists this clonotype with a few counts. The chain is built from TRBV12-3 or TRBV12-4 and TRBJ1-1; the D gene is possibly TRBD1 (6 bases). This CDR3 region has 17 residues. Trimming stripped 2 bases from V and 0 bases from J, with 16 bases between. CDR3 in amino acids: CASSLSTGILVNTEAFF. The CDR3 nucleotides are TGTGCCAGCAGTTTATCTACAGGGATATTGGTGAACACTGAAGCTTTCTTT.

This clonotype was observed many times. The CDR3 nucleotides read TGTGCCAGCAGCTTATCGGATTTGGGGGGCAATCAGCCCCAGCATTTT. This codes for CASSLSDLGGNQPQHF. The V gene is TRBV7-2, the J gene TRBJ1-5; possible D gene TRBD1, 5 bases. CDR3 length: 16 amino acids. Trimming removed 2 bases at V and 2 bases at J, with 13 bases between. In germline, CDR1 is SGHTA, CDR2 FQGNSA. Looking up the rest from reference TRBV7-2 and TRBJ1-5 gives the full variable domain: GAGVSQSPSNKVTEKGKDVELRCDPISGHTALYWYRQSLGQGLEFLIYFQGNSAPDKSGLPSDRFSAERTGGSVSTLTIQRTQQEDSAVYLCASSLSDLGGNQPQHFGDGTRLSIL.

This clonotype was observed a handful of times. The chain carries TRBV29-1 and TRBJ2-2; D remains unclear. Germline loops: CDR1 SQVTM, CDR2 ANQGSEA. The germline V and J ends were trimmed by 6 bases and 1 base, with 12 bases remaining between them. The CDR3 loop spans 14 amino acids. The CDR3 coding sequence is TGCAGCGTCCCTCGTCTAGAGAACACCGGGGAGCTGTTTTTT. This gives the protein CSVPRLENTGELFF.

There are many counts of this clonotype. This rearrangement joins TRBV19 to TRBJ1-1, with D unclear. CDR3 length: 13 residues. The germline V gene encodes CDR1 LNHDA and CDR2 SQIVND (reference sequence). The ends were cut back, 10 bases at V and 0 bases at J, with 12 bases in the middle. For the CDR3, the DNA is TGTGCCACCAAGGAGCTAGTGAACACTGAAGCTTTCTTT. The encoded protein is CATKELVNTEAFF.